This T cell receptor beta chain was found in a study of T cells in Graves' hyperthyroidism and ophthalmopathy. PBMCs were sourced from roughly 9.3 ml fresh peripheral blood. Concerning this clonotype itself: This may arise from a read error, as a much more abundant clone is one base away.

Researchers took RNA transcripts and amplified the TCR beta CDR3 regions from them. Primed by the HTBI set, a first-round RT-PCR was run on the TCR CDR3. TCRdb passed the multiplex PCR reads through MiXCR, listing each CDR3 protein once. There are 300,000 to 450,000 distinct CDR3 sequences in the sample; approximately 14% occur only once, and about 20% lies in the top ten. This CDR3 is built from 13 residues. CDR1 and CDR2 from the germline V gene are SGHDN and FVKESK. Sequenced: blood. The rearrangement joins TRBV14 to TRBJ1-2, with a tentative D call TRBD1 (6 bases). This sequence was found in a young woman with Graves' ophthalmopathy. The CDR3: CASSPRQASGHTF. CDR3 sequence (DNA): TGTGCCAGCAGCCCCAGACAGGCAAGTGGCCACACCTTC.